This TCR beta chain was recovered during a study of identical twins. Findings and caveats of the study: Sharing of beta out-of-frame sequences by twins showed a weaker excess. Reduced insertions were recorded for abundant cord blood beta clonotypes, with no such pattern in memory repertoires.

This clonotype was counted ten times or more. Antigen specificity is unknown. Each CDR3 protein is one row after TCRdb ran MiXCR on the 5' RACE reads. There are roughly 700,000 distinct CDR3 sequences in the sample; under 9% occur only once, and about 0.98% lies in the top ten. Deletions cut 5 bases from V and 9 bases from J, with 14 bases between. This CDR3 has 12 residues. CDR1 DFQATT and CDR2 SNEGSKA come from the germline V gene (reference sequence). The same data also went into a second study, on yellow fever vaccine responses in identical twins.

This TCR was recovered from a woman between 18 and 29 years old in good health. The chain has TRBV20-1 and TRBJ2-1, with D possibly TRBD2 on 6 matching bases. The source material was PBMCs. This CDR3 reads CSADLASSEQFF. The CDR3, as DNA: TGCAGTGCTGACCTAGCGTCAAGTGAGCAGTTCTTC.